The 8 T cell receptor beta chains presented below share a single source sample, sequenced in a study of blood T cell repertoires in COVID-19. Only in-frame clones appear in the TCRdb table, and some are missing; sequencing was by immunoSEQ multiplex PCR. The repertoire has about 180,000 clones, approximately 85% of them found once; the top ten carry more than 2.5%. Sequencing used peripheral blood. The receptor set was obtained from a man in his sixties with acute or convalescent COVID-19.

This clone is a singleton in its sample. The rearrangement joins TRBV27 to TRBJ1-5, with 7 nucleotides matching TRBD1. V lost 6 bases to trimming and J lost 2 bases; unmatched junction nucleotides: 10. The germline gives CDR1 MNHEY, CDR2 SMNVEV (reference sequence). There are 16 residues in the CDR3. In DNA, the CDR3 is TGTGCCAGCAGGATGAACAGGGGACGGGGCAATCAGCCCCAGCATTTT. Its protein product is CASRMNRGRGNQPQHF.

A few counts support this clone. This chain uses TRBV7-2 with TRBJ2-5, with TRBD1 as a possible D gene (5 bases). This CDR3 has 13 amino acids. Trimming took 4 bases from V and 0 from J, leaving 6 bases between them. The germline V gene has CDR1 SGHTA and CDR2 FQGNSA. CDR3 nucleotide sequence: TGTGCCAGCAGCTCAGGGCACCAAGAGACCCAGTACTTC. Translated, it gives CASSSGHQETQYF.

The rearrangement uses TRBV28 and TRBJ1-1; TRBD1 matches at 11 bases. After removal of 5 bases from V and 4 bases from J, the junction contained 3 bases not matched to a gene. Germline loops: CDR1 MDHEN, CDR2 SYDVKM. The CDR3 is made up of 14 amino acids. CDR3 nucleotide sequence: TGTGCCAGCAGTCTTGGGACAGGGGGCACTGAAGCTTTCTTT. This codes for CASSLGTGGTEAFF.

V usage is TRBV2 and J usage is TRBJ1-4, with 8 bases lining up with TRBD1. The CDR3 is 13 amino acids. V lost 7 bases to trimming and J lost 8 bases; unmatched junction nucleotides: 6. Looked up from germline, CDR1 is SNHLY and CDR2 is FYNNEI. The DNA of the CDR3 is TGTGCCAGCATCGGACAGGGAGGAGAAAAACTGTTTTTT. Translated: CASIGQGGEKLFF.

CDR3 DNA: TGTGCCAGCAGTAAGGACAGAAGCACAGATACGCAGTATTTT. The encoded protein is CASSKDRSTDTQYF. The chain uses TRBV2 and TRBJ2-3, with a tentative D call TRBD1 (6 bases). The CDR3 has 14 residues. Between the trimmed V and J ends, which lost 5 bases and 0 bases, there was a span of 9 bases. Germline CDR1 is SNHLY and CDR2 is FYNNEI.

J is TRBJ1-4 and V is TRBV15; D is possibly TRBD1 (6 bases). CDR1 LNHNV and CDR2 YYDKDF come from the germline V gene (reference sequence). This CDR3 contains 16 residues. V was shortened by 3 bases and J by 3 bases, with 14 bases between the two germline ends. In nucleotides, the CDR3 is TGTGCCACCAGCAGTTACGGACAGCGACCTAATGAAAAACTGTTTTTT. Encoded protein: CATSSYGQRPNEKLFF.

The count of this clone is one. The germline gene is not matched at one end of the junction; a read error may be the cause. V and J are TRBV28 and TRBJ2-7, with 9 bases that match TRBD1. The CDR3 runs 16 residues. CDR1 and CDR2 (germline): MDHEN, SYDVKM. DNA for the CDR3: TGTGCCAGCAGCCGACAGGGGGAGGAACTCCATTACGGGCAGTACTTC. It specifies CASSRQGEELHYGQYF.

The chain recombines TRBV6-1 with TRBJ2-7; 11 nucleotides line up with TRBD2. The germline V gene has CDR1 MNHNS and CDR2 SASEGT. The V gene end was trimmed by 3 bases and the J gene end by 5 bases; junction bases not matched to a gene: 12. The CDR3 runs 17 residues. As DNA, the CDR3 is TGTGCCAGCAGTGATGGTCGTATGCTAGCGGGGGGCCACGAGCAGTACTTC. Its translation is CASSDGRMLAGGHEQYF.